This T cell receptor beta chain emerged from a study of blood T cell repertoires in COVID-19. As for the study in general: Italy, Spain and the United States were the sources of the convalescent and acute COVID-19 samples.

Germline assignment: CDR1 SGHDN and CDR2 FVKESK. Trimming removed 0 bases from V and 4 bases from J; junction bases left unmatched: 6. The CDR3 runs 16 residues. Assignment of participants to cohorts was predicated upon participant-reported clinical history. In the authors' workflow: Estimated nucleated cell counts came from reference gene primer amplification. Libraries were prepared by immunoSEQ multiplex PCR; TCRdb keeps only in-frame clonotypes and omits some of them. V, J and clone size reflect that table, while D and trimming were determined from the DNA. The sample yields around 230,000 clones, roughly 86% seen once.

Sequenced: PBMCs or T cells enriched from blood (not recorded which). The TCR was taken from a man aged 18 to 35 with acute COVID-19. The chain recombines TRBV14 with TRBJ2-1; 7 bases map to TRBD2. CDR3 residues: CASSQDRDYWYNEQFF. CDR3 nucleotide sequence: TGTGCCAGCAGCCAAGATCGGGACTACTGGTACAATGAGCAGTTCTTC.